The text below deals with one TCR beta chain. Its target is not known. The V and J ends lost 7 bases and 6 bases respectively, with 15 bases between them. The CDR3 runs 13 residues. Germline CDR1 is MNHEY and CDR2 is SVGAGI. The PCR ran on 60 Vbeta and 13 Jbeta primers. Method: immunoSEQ multiplex PCR; TCRdb's copy keeps in-frame clones and lacks some. Of 150,000 or so clones in the sample, about 68% were seen once. This entry is derived from a study of cytomegalovirus exposure and HLA in healthy donors. Overall study findings and caveats: When presence/absence was analysed, sequencing depth was taken to be roughly uniform across donors. Productive status was seen about 90% or about 30% of the time for most TCR beta V segments in an earlier analysis.

The receptor was isolated from a man aged 30 to 39 in good health and CMV-seronegative. V gene TRBV6-5 combines with J gene TRBJ1-2; no definite D call. What was sequenced was PBMCs. The chain's CDR3 is CASKANYGDGYTF. The DNA of the CDR3 is TGTGCCAGCAAAGCGAATTACGGGGATGGCTACACCTTC.